Listed below are T cell receptor beta chains from one sample, sequenced in a study of shared clonotypes between healthy human individuals. Sequenced by immunoSEQ multiplex PCR; TCRdb stores in-frame clones only, minus some. Counted here are 640,000 or so clones, approximately 75% occurring once; the ten biggest clones make up 1.8%. Sequencing was done on a sample of memory CD4+ T cells sorted from blood. The receptors stem from a woman in her twenties or thirties in good health. Each CDR3 is given with its conserved first and last residue. The D gene is left open where the match is weak. Not every row has a clone size; where given, it reads once, few, many or a size class.

j_call,clone_size,d_call,v_call,cdr3_nt,cdr3_aa
TRBJ1-1,-,-,TRBV28,TGTGCCAGCAGTAAAAGAGCAAAGGGTTTAGCTTTCTTT,CASSKRAKGLAFF
TRBJ1-5,-,-,TRBV5-5,TGTGCCAGCAGCGAAGGACGGAACCAGCCCCAGCATTTT,CASSEGRNQPQHF
TRBJ1-1,-,TRBD1,TRBV30,TGTGCCTGGAGTGTAAAGAACAGGGGGTACACTGAAGCTTTCTTT,CAWSVKNRGYTEAFF
TRBJ1-4,few,-,TRBV9,TGTGCCAGCAGCGTAGGCTCTGTTTATAATGAAAAACTGTTTTTT,CASSVGSVYNEKLFF
TRBJ2-1,-,TRBD2,TRBV30,TGTGCCTGGGCACATCTAGGACTAGATAGCGTTGAGCAGTTCTTC,CAWAHLGLDSVEQFF
TRBJ1-4,-,TRBD1,TRBV15,TGTGCCACCAGTACAGGGGATGCTAATGAAAAACTGTTTTTT,CATSTGDANEKLFF
TRBJ2-3,-,TRBD1,TRBV28,TGTGCCAGCTTACCAGGGGGTGACACAGATACGCAGTATTTT,CASLPGGDTDTQYF
TRBJ1-2,-,TRBD1,TRBV18,TGTGCCAGCAGCCGGGGACAGGGGACAATTAACTATGGCTACACCTTC,CASSRGQGTINYGYTF
TRBJ2-7,-,TRBD1,TRBV11-2,TGTGCCAGCAATGACAGGGGACTTTTGGAGCAGTACTTC,CASNDRGLLEQYF
TRBJ1-3,-,-,TRBV29-1,TGCAGCGTTGGGAATGGTAACTCTGGAAACACCATATATTTT,CSVGNGNSGNTIYF
TRBJ2-1,-,TRBD2,TRBV9,TGTGCCAGCAGCGCTGGACTAGCGGGAGGGCACAATGAGCAGTTCTTC,CASSAGLAGGHNEQFF
TRBJ2-5,-,TRBD2,TRBV28,TGTGCCAGCAGTCTCCTAGCGGGGGAGACCCAGTACTTC,CASSLLAGETQYF
TRBJ2-7,once,-,TRBV5-6,TGTGCCAGCAGCTTGGGGACAGTAGTCGAGCAGTACTTC,CASSLGTVVEQYF
TRBJ2-7,-,-,TRBV2,TGTGCCAGCAGTGAGTGGGACGAACACTACGAGCAGTACTTC,CASSEWDEHYEQYF
TRBJ2-5,-,TRBD1,TRBV10-3,TGTGCCATCAGTGCGGGACAGGGTGCGGAGACCCAGTACTTC,CAISAGQGAETQYF
TRBJ2-3,-,-,TRBV11-2,TGTGCCAGCAGCTTAGCGATAGGTAGCACAGATACGCAGTATTTT,CASSLAIGSTDTQYF
TRBJ1-1,-,TRBD1,TRBV10-2,TGCGCCAGCAGGGGACAGCTTGAAGCTTTCTTT,CASRGQLEAFF
TRBJ2-1,-,TRBD2,TRBV9,TGTGCCAGCAGCGTAACGGGAGGGCCCTACAATGAGCAGTTCTTC,CASSVTGGPYNEQFF
TRBJ1-2,-,-,TRBV27,TGTGCCAGCAGGCAGGGGTTTCATGGCTACACCTTC,CASRQGFHGYTF
TRBJ2-1,-,TRBD2,TRBV18,TGTGCCAGCTCTCACGGACTAGCGGGAGGTCGAAACGAGCAGTTCTTC,CASSHGLAGGRNEQFF
TRBJ2-3,-,TRBD2,TRBV10-3,TGTGCCAGCAGTTACTCGCTAGCGGGAGGAGGAGGTACGCAGTATTTT,CASSYSLAGGGGTQYF
TRBJ2-7,many,TRBD2,TRBV28,TGTGCCAGCAGTTTTGTTTGGCTAGCGGGAGAAACGGGTGAGCAGTACTTC,CASSFVWLAGETGEQYF
TRBJ2-7,once,-,TRBV28,TGTGCCAGCAGTCGAGGAGCGGAGGGGACCTACGAGCAGTACTTC,CASSRGAEGTYEQYF
TRBJ1-3,-,-,TRBV28,TGTGCCAGCAGGGGTTCTAGCGGTGATGGAAACACCATATATTTT,CASRGSSGDGNTIYF
TRBJ2-7,-,-,TRBV19,TGTGCCAGTAGTATTGGGAGTCTGGCCGCCTACGAGCAGTACTTC,CASSIGSLAAYEQYF
TRBJ2-7,-,-,TRBV7-9,TGTGCCAGCAGCTTAGGGGGACCCTACGAGCAGTACTTC,CASSLGGPYEQYF
TRBJ2-2,-,-,TRBV19,TGTGCCAGTAGTCCGATCCCGGGACTGAGAAGGAACACCGGGGAGCTGTTTTTT,CASSPIPGLRRNTGELFF
TRBJ1-2,-,-,TRBV6-1,TGTGCCAGCATCAAACGGGCACAGGCGGATGTCACCTTC,CASIKRAQADVTF
TRBJ1-1,-,TRBD1,TRBV7-9,TGTGCCAGCAGCTCATCAGGGGGCACTAACACTGAAGCTTTCTTT,CASSSSGGTNTEAFF
TRBJ1-3,-,-,TRBV19,TGTGCCAGTAGTACCTCTGGAAACACCATATATTTT,CASSTSGNTIYF
TRBJ1-5,few,-,TRBV7-8,TGTGCCAGCAGCTTAGCGAATGGACATACTCAGCCCCAGCATTTT,CASSLANGHTQPQHF
TRBJ2-7,few,-,TRBV11-2,TGTGCCAGCAGCCCCCAGGTCGCGAAGGACGAGCAGTACTTC,CASSPQVAKDEQYF
TRBJ2-7,-,TRBD2,TRBV27,TGTGCCAGCAGTTTACGCGCAGCGGGAGGGTGGGAGCAGTACTTC,CASSLRAAGGWEQYF
TRBJ2-3,-,-,TRBV10-1,TGCGCCAGCAGCAATTTAGCGGTTAGCACAGATACGCAGTATTTT,CASSNLAVSTDTQYF
TRBJ1-4,-,TRBD1,TRBV28,TGTGCCAGCGACGGAGCCGGGACAGGAGGAAATGAAAAACTGTTTTTT,CASDGAGTGGNEKLFF
TRBJ1-5,many,TRBD1,TRBV7-2,TGTGCCAGCAGCTTGCCGGACAGGGGAGGCAATCAGCCCCAGCATTTT,CASSLPDRGGNQPQHF
TRBJ2-5,-,TRBD1,TRBV4-1,TGCGCCAGCAGCCGAGGCGACAGGGATCAAGAGACCCAGTACTTC,CASSRGDRDQETQYF
TRBJ2-2,few,-,TRBV18,TGTGCCAGCTCACCTGTGGTGAACACCGGGGAGCTGTTTTTT,CASSPVVNTGELFF
TRBJ2-2,-,-,TRBV11-2,TGTGCCAGCAGCTTACGGATCGACAGCACCGGGGAGCTGTTTTTT,CASSLRIDSTGELFF
TRBJ2-7,-,-,TRBV21-1,TGTGCCAGCAGCCTGGGGGGCAGGGCCTACGAGCAGTACTTC,CASSLGGRAYEQYF
TRBJ2-7,-,-,TRBV18,TGTGCCAGCTCACCATTAGTCTCCAGGGGAGGCATCGAGCAGTACTTC,CASSPLVSRGGIEQYF
TRBJ2-6,few,-,TRBV27,TGTGCCAGCAGCCATTACACAGCTGGGGCCAACGTCCTGACTTTC,CASSHYTAGANVLTF
TRBJ1-3,-,-,TRBV9,TGTGCCAGCAGCGTAGGAGGGGACCTTGAAAACACCATATATTTT,CASSVGGDLENTIYF